This is a list of T cell receptor beta chains from one sample in a study of response to subunit inactivated influenza vaccine. Each CDR3 protein is one row after TCRdb ran MiXCR on the RT-PCR reads. The data hold approximately 500,000 distinct CDR3 sequences, with roughly 13% observed a single time. The sequencing used PBMCs from blood, collected around seven weeks after vaccination. Source of these receptors: a man in his fifties or sixties who received an inactivated influenza vaccine. The CDR3 runs from the conserved cysteine through the conserved F or W. D genes are given only for firm matches. Not every row has a clone size; where given, it reads once, few, many or a size class.

>-|TRBJ2-7|TRBV7-2|few
TGTGCCAGCAGCTTCGCAACGAGGAGCTCCTACGAGCAGTACTTC
CASSFATRSSYEQYF
>TRBD2|TRBJ2-7|TRBV5-1|many
TGCGCCAGCAGCTTGGTAGCGGGAGTTGACGAGCAGTACTTC
CASSLVAGVDEQYF
>-|TRBJ2-2|TRBV7-2|few
TGTGCCAGCAGCTTATCCGGGACATCCCACGGGGAGCTGTTTTTT
CASSLSGTSHGELFF
>-|TRBJ1-1|TRBV6-2/TRBV6-3|few
TGTGCCAGCAGTTACTACCGCGAAGCCCAAGCTTTCTTT
CASSYYREAQAFF
>-|TRBJ2-1|TRBV20-1|few
TGCAGTGCTACCGGGATCCTCCCCCGGAATGAGCAGTTCTTC
CSATGILPRNEQFF
>-|TRBJ2-1|TRBV11-1|-
TGTGCCAGCAGCCTAGCCCGGATGAACAGACCTTCCCTCAATGAGCAGTTCTTC
CASSLARMNRPSLNEQFF
>-|TRBJ2-1|TRBV24-1|-
TGTGCCACCAGTGATAACAGTCATACCTCCTACAATGAGCAGTTCTTC
CATSDNSHTSYNEQFF
>-|TRBJ2-6|TRBV12-3/TRBV12-4|few
TGTGCCAGCAGGCAACAGGCCTCTGGGGCCAACGTCCTGACTTTC
CASRQQASGANVLTF
>TRBD1|TRBJ2-7|TRBV10-1|-
TGCGCCAGCAGTGAGGGGGGGACAGGGGAGCAGTACTTC
CASSEGGTGEQYF
>TRBD2|TRBJ2-7|TRBV20-1|-
TGCAGTGCTAGAAGACTAGCTCCCTTTTCCTACGAGCAGTACTTC
CSARRLAPFSYEQYF
>-|TRBJ2-3|TRBV5-1|-
TGCGCCAGCAGAAGCGGTCCTCACACAGATACGCAGTATTTT
CASRSGPHTDTQYF
>-|TRBJ2-2|TRBV7-8|many
TGTGCCAGCAGCTTAGCAGGGAGCACCGGGGAGCTGTTTTTT
CASSLAGSTGELFF
>-|TRBJ2-7|TRBV7-3|once
TGTGCCAGCAGCTCCGGGTGGGGGTACGAGCAGTACTTC
CASSSGWGYEQYF
>-|TRBJ1-2|TRBV20-1|few
TGCAGACCGACAGTCAACTATGGCTACACCTTC
CRPTVNYGYTF
>TRBD2|TRBJ2-1|TRBV5-1|-
TGCGCCAGCAGCTCACCGCCAGGTCGCGGGAGCACCGACAATGAGCAGTTCTTC
CASSSPPGRGSTDNEQFF
>TRBD1|TRBJ2-7|TRBV12-3/TRBV12-4|few
TGTGCCAGCAGTCTCCGCGGGACAGGGGTGAGCGAGCAGTACTTC
CASSLRGTGVSEQYF
>-|TRBJ1-1|TRBV7-2|few
TGTGCCAGCAGCCCCGGGACCACGGGCTTAGCTTTCTTT
CASSPGTTGLAFF
>TRBD1|TRBJ2-1|TRBV7-9|-
TGTGCCAGCACACTCTTGACAGGGAACAATGAGCAGTTCTTC
CASTLLTGNNEQFF
>-|TRBJ1-2|TRBV24-1|-
TGTGCCACCAGTGAGGGGCGAAGGGACCTGGGCTACACCTTC
CATSEGRRDLGYTF
>TRBD1|TRBJ1-2|TRBV20-1|-
TGCAGTGCTGGACAGGGGACCGATGGCTACACCTTC
CSAGQGTDGYTF
>TRBD1|TRBJ1-2|TRBV3-1|-
TGTGCCAGCAGCCAAGCACTGACAGGGGTAAACTATGGCTACACCTTC
CASSQALTGVNYGYTF
>-|TRBJ1-1|TRBV6-1|few
TGTGCCAGCAGAGGGGCAGGGAACACTGAAGCTTTCTTT
CASRGAGNTEAFF
>-|TRBJ2-3|TRBV12-3/TRBV12-4|once
TGTGCCAGCAGTGAAGGGACACAGAGCACAGATACGCAGTATTTT
CASSEGTQSTDTQYF
>-|TRBJ2-3|TRBV3-1|-
TGTGCCAGTGGGGGGCAGAAGCAGTATTTT
CASGGQKQYF